One and the same sample provided the 2 T cell receptor beta chains below, sequenced in a study of T-cell reconstitution after alpha-beta-depleted transplantation in children. Using unique molecular identifiers, the investigators prepared the TCRbeta library. One entry per CDR3 protein, called by TCRdb with MiXCR from the PCR reads. This table has more than 200,000 distinct CDR3 sequences, over 9.5% appearing once. The material was PBMCs from the stem cell graft donor, obtained from the stem cell graft. The receptors stem from a human donor who donated a stem cell graft to a child with SCID.

In its sample, this clonotype was seen many times. The chain is built from TRBV5-1 and TRBJ2-1; D remains unclear. V was clipped by 1 base and J by 5 bases, with 13 bases between them. This CDR3 spans 15 amino acids. Germline CDR1 is SGHRS and CDR2 is YFSETQ. As DNA, the CDR3 is TGCGCCAGCAGCTTGCATCCCCGGTTAAACAATGAGCAGTTCTTC. Protein sequence: CASSLHPRLNNEQFF.

This clonotype appeared many times. The chain links TRBV12-3 or TRBV12-4 to TRBJ2-2, with 7 bases lining up with TRBD1. This CDR3 spans 15 amino acids. The J segment lost 2 bases and the V segment lost 3 bases, leaving 3 bases of the junction unmatched. DNA of the CDR3: TGTGCCAGCAGTTTCCGGGACAGCAACACCGGGGAGCTGTTTTTT. This gives the protein CASSFRDSNTGELFF.